A single sample gave rise to the 5 T cell receptor beta chains below, sequenced in a study of T-cell reconstitution after alpha-beta-depleted transplantation in children. Preparation of the TCRbeta library involved a method that used unique molecular identifiers. TCRdb re-called the PCR reads with MiXCR, one entry per CDR3 protein. The repertoire holds a few hundred thousand distinct CDR3 sequences, with about 45% as singletons. The sequencing here drew on PBMCs, taken before TCRalphabeta/CD19-depleted stem cell transplant. These receptors were taken from a girl aged 2 to 10 with aplastic anemia, due to receive a stem cell transplant.

Comments on this clonotype: This may stem from a read error, because a much larger clone lies one nucleotide away. CDR3 DNA sequence: TGTGCCAGCATCTTAGGAGTAGACAGGAAAGCTTTCTTT. It codes for CASILGVDRKAFF. The chain couples TRBV7-2 to TRBJ1-1, with D possibly TRBD1 on 6 matching bases. The CDR3 extends over 13 amino acids. Germline V gene lookup returns CDR1 SGHTA and CDR2 FQGNSA.

V gene TRBV5-1 combines with J gene TRBJ1-1; the D is unclear. The CDR3 runs to 13 residues. With 5 bases removed from V and 7 bases from J, the gap between germline ends came to 15 bases. Germline CDR1 reads SGHRS; CDR2 reads YFSETQ. CDR3 in DNA: TGCGCCAGCAGGCCATCTGAAACCGGTGAAGCTTTCTTT. Its protein product is CASRPSETGEAFF.

V usage is TRBV6-5 and J usage is TRBJ2-2; D might be TRBD1 (5 bases). Germline values: CDR1 MNHEY, CDR2 SVGAGI. V lost 2 bases to trimming and J lost 6 bases, with 13 bases between them. The CDR3 length is 15 residues. This chain's CDR3 is CASSYAQEGAGELFF. The DNA for the CDR3 is TGTGCCAGCAGTTACGCTCAGGAAGGGGCCGGGGAGCTGTTTTTT.

This rearrangement joins TRBV30 to TRBJ2-1; TRBD2 matches 16 bases. V shed 8 bases, J shed 7 bases, and the junction held 14 bases outside the gene matches. CDR1 and CDR2 (germline): GTSNPN, SVGIG (reference sequence). The CDR3 totals 17 residues. The CDR3 DNA follows: TGTGCCGCCCAGACGTCCTTGGGACTAGCGGGAGGGAATGAGCAGTTCTTC. As protein: CAAQTSLGLAGGNEQFF.

Many counts were recorded for this clonotype. The gene calls are TRBV6-1 and TRBJ2-7; 8 bases are a match to TRBD1. The CDR3 runs to 15 residues. Germline CDR1 is MNHNS and CDR2 is SASEGT. Losses at the gene ends were 1 base for V and 6 bases for J; bases not matched to a gene: 8. For the CDR3, the DNA is TGTGCCAGCAGTGAAGTGGCGAGACAGGGGACCGAGCAGTACTTC. This encodes CASSEVARQGTEQYF.